Reported below is one TCR beta chain. This clonotype has a count of ten or more. Its cognate antigen has yet to be identified. Base qualities are not recorded, but no much larger clone differs from it by a single base. V lost 0 bases and J lost 6 bases; the stretch between them is 14 bases long. The CDR3, cysteine through phenylalanine, is 16 amino acids long. The only DNA kept is the CDR3, 48 bases in frame from the first base. CDR1 MGHDK and CDR2 SYGVNS were looked up in the germline V gene. The sample is drawn from a study of human T cells and chemical hapten exposure (dated by TCRdb to the early 2020s). Background on the whole study: Libraries were pooled for sequencing, and per-sample TCR yields varied mainly because of small differences in library volumes within the pool. This study followed changes in the peripheral blood TCR repertoire in vivo during primary and secondary sensitization of alopecia patients to the hapten diphenylcyclopropenone (DPC). Each blood RNA sample was used to sequence both TCR alpha and TCR beta chains. What the research found in general, with its limitations: No change with DPC sensitization was found in the number of TCRs above 1 in 1000 frequency, and no evidence of global repertoire structure alterations was found. Repeated subsampling changed both the strength of the expansion versus patch-test correlation and the threshold at which that correlation became significant.

What the time point label conveys for this sample: healthy volunteer bleed at 6 weeks. Unfractionated whole blood was collected in Tempus Blood RNA tubes, and total RNA was extracted from that blood. Five or six healthy volunteers served as TCR sequencing controls and were bled at day 0, 2 weeks and 6 weeks. The protocol used for the library was RACE. Instrument on record: NextSeq 500. Library preparation attached unique molecular identifiers to individual cDNA molecules for quantitative, reproducible TCR counting. The authors' analysis ran thus. The median number of TCRs per sample was roughly 100,000, ranging from about 20,000 to 750,000. The Decombinator software suite was used to annotate V, J and CDR3 in the TCR reads. Every sample was subsampled to the same number of TCRs (28,000) for the PS versus PT1 abundance plots. Expanded TCRs were defined as absent before sensitization and observed at least eight times at the 2-week time point. The public reads were run again by TCRdb, first through fastp at Q25 and then through MiXCR, and only productive beta chains were kept. Every entry covers one CDR3 protein and lists the most common genes and DNA from its rows. The V and J calls and clone size come from TCRdb's table, not from the authors' own analysis. The sample has roughly 71,000 distinct CDR3 sequences on record, about 6% of them singletons. 3.4% of the sample lies in the top ten.

Recombination joined TRBV25-1 with TRBJ2-2; the D gene remains uncertain. Material for sequencing was whole blood. The receptor comes from a female donor in good health. Some clones in this sample may be carry-over from other donors' samples. The CDR3 loop reads CASSEYPLVGAGELFF. Here is the DNA: TGTGCCAGCAGTGAATATCCCCTGGTTGGGGCCGGGGAGCTGTTTTTT.